These 7 T cell receptor beta chains originate from one sample sequenced in a study of control samples from healthy donors and cancer patients (TCRdb year 2020). The library came from the immunoSEQ multiplex PCR assay. TCRdb mirrors the immuneACCESS table, restricted to in-frame sequences. Some clones are absent from its copies; in checked studies, under half trace to an unresolved V gene, and the reason for the others is unknown. Present in this sample are roughly 100,000 clones, approximately 90% of which were seen just once. Of the sample, around 0.92% is held by the ten largest clones. Sequences were obtained from blood. Receptor source: a woman aged 25 to 39 in good health.

The chain combines TRBV3-1 (or the pseudogene TRBV3-2) with TRBJ2-2; D is perhaps TRBD2 (5 bases). Germline CDR1 reads LGHDT; CDR2 reads YNNKEL (reference sequence). V was shortened by 5 bases and J by 0 bases, with 10 bases between the two germline ends. The CDR3 loop spans 15 amino acids. CDR3 coding DNA: TGTGCCAGCAGCTTCCGGACTTCGAACACCGGGGAGCTGTTTTTT. Its translation is CASSFRTSNTGELFF.

V and J are TRBV19 and TRBJ2-1; 7 bases line up with TRBD2. The CDR3 contains 18 residues. CDR1 LNHDA and CDR2 SQIVND come from the germline V gene (reference sequence). V lost 2 bases, J lost 0 bases, and 10 bases stayed unmatched. The CDR3 spells CASSITASGLPSYNEQFF. CDR3 nucleotide sequence: TGTGCCAGTAGTATAACGGCTAGCGGCCTGCCCTCCTACAATGAGCAGTTCTTC.

The genes are TRBV5-6 and TRBJ2-7; tentative D call: TRBD1 (6 bases). CDR3 length: 14 amino acids. V was trimmed by 5 bases and J by 3 bases, leaving 15 bases between them. Germline CDR1 is SGHDT and CDR2 is YYEEEE. The CDR3 spells CASRKQGRFYEQYF. The CDR3 DNA sequence: TGTGCCAGCAGAAAACAGGGTCGGTTCTACGAGCAGTACTTC.

The chain combines TRBV18 with TRBJ1-4; D is possibly TRBD1 (6 bases). V lost 5 bases to trimming and J lost 0 bases, with 16 bases between them. Germline V lookup: CDR1 KGHSH, CDR2 LQKENI. This CDR3 has 17 residues. Written as DNA, the CDR3 is TGTGCCAGCTCAGCCGACAGGACTCGTGCAACTAATGAAAAACTGTTTTTT. Translating gives CASSADRTRATNEKLFF.

The CDR3 spells CASSQDLETQYF. The CDR3 DNA is TGTGCCAGCAGCCAAGATCTGGAGACCCAGTACTTC. The chain joins TRBV4-2 to TRBJ2-5; D not resolved. This CDR3 region has 12 residues. V was pared by 0 bases and J by 5 bases, with 4 bases between. CDR1 LGHNA and CDR2 YNFKEQ come from the germline V gene.

The chain uses TRBV9 and TRBJ1-1, with a possible D match to TRBD1 (6 bases). Germline V lookup: CDR1 SGDLS, CDR2 YYNGEE. This CDR3 region has 14 residues. Trimming left V 6 bases short and J 3 bases short, with 15 bases between. CDR3 DNA sequence: TGTGCCAGCACCTGGGGGGCGTTGGACACTGAAGCTTTCTTT. The encoded protein is CASTWGALDTEAFF. The full variable domain, rest sourced from reference TRBV9 and TRBJ1-1, is DSGVTQTPKHLITATGQRVTLRCSPRSGDLSVYWYQQSLDQGLQFLIQYYNGEERAKGNILERFSAQQFPDLHSELNLSSLELGDSALYFCASTWGALDTEAFFGQGTRLTVV.

The chain links TRBV11-3 to TRBJ2-3; no firm D call. This CDR3 comprises 12 residues. V was shortened by 6 bases and J by 3 bases, with 7 bases between the two germline ends. CDR1 SGHNT and CDR2 YENEEA come from the germline V gene. CDR3 residues: CASSSGTDTQYF. The CDR3 DNA is TGTGCCAGCAGTTCTGGGACAGATACGCAGTATTTT. Using reference TRBV11-3 and TRBJ2-3 for the parts outside the CDR3, the full variable domain is EAGVVQSPRYKIIEKKQPVAFWCNPISGHNTLYWYLQNLGQGPELLIRYENEEAVDDSQLPKDRFSAERLKGVDSTLKIQPAELGDSAVYLCASSSGTDTQYFGPGTRLTVL.